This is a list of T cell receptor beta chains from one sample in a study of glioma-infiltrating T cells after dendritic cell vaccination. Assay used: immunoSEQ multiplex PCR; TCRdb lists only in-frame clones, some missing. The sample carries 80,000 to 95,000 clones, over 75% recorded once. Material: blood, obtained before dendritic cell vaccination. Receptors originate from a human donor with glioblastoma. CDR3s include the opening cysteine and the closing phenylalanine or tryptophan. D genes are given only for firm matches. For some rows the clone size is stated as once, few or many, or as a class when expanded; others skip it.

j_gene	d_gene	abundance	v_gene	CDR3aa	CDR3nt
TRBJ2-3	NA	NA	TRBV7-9	CASSPILRLKDTQYF	TGTGCCAGCAGCCCGATCCTTCGGTTAAAAGATACGCAGTATTTT
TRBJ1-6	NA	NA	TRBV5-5	CASSLWGGGSPLHF	TGTGCCAGCAGCTTGTGGGGAGGGGGTTCACCCCTCCACTTT
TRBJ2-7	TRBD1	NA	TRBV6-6	CASQSRTGGYEQYF	TGTGCCAGCCAGTCCAGGACAGGGGGATACGAGCAGTACTTC
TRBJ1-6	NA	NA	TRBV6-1	CASSGDRGVESYNSPLHF	TGTGCCAGCAGTGGGGACCGGGGGGTAGAGTCCTATAATTCACCCCTCCACTTT
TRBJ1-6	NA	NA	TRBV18	CASSLDSLLSYNSPLHF	TGTGCCAGCTCACTAGACAGTTTACTCTCCTATAATTCACCCCTCCACTTT
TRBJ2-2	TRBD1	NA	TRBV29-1	CSASRTGEAGELFF	TGCAGCGCCTCAAGGACAGGGGAAGCCGGGGAGCTGTTTTTT
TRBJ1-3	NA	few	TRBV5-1	CASSPIQAGNTIYF	TGCGCCAGCAGCCCGATCCAGGCTGGAAACACCATATATTTT
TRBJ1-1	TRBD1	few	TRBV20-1	CSFTGGGEAFF	TGCAGTTTTACAGGGGGGGGAGAAGCTTTCTTT
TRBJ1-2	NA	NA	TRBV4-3	CASSPALQGWGYGYTF	TGCGCCAGCAGCCCTGCTCTTCAGGGATGGGGATATGGCTACACCTTC
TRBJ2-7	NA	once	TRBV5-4	CASSLGPNGGSYEQYF	TGTGCCAGCAGCTTGGGCCCAAACGGGGGATCCTACGAGCAGTACTTC
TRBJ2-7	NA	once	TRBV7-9	CASSPRGSSYEQYF	TGTGCCAGCAGCCCAAGGGGAAGCTCCTACGAGCAGTACTTC
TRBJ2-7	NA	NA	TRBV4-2	CASSQDLYEQYF	TGTGCCAGCAGCCAAGATCTCTACGAGCAGTACTTC
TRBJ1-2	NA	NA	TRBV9	CASSVGLGGNYGYTF	TGTGCCAGCAGCGTTGGACTGGGGGGTAACTATGGCTACACCTTC
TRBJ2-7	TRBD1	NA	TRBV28	CASSPRGDRGYEQYF	TGTGCCAGCAGTCCGAGGGGGGACAGGGGCTACGAGCAGTACTTC
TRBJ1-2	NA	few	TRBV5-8	CASSYPEGEYGYTF	TGTGCCAGCAGCTACCCCGAGGGGGAGTATGGCTACACCTTC
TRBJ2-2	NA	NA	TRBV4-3	CASSQRTGWNTGELFF	TGCGCCAGCAGCCAGCGCACCGGGTGGAACACCGGGGAGCTGTTTTTT
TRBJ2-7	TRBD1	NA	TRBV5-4	CASRPGQGGSYEQYF	TGTGCCAGCAGACCAGGACAGGGGGGTTCCTACGAGCAGTACTTC
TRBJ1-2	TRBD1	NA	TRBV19	CASRMTGGYGYTF	TGTGCCAGCCGTATGACAGGGGGCTATGGCTACACCTTC
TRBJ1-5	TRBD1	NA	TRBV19	CASSPEGGQAGHF	TGTGCCAGTAGTCCCGAGGGGGGACAGGCCGGCCATTTT
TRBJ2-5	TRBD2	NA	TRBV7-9	CASSLAEVGAGGQKTQYF	TGTGCCAGCAGCTTAGCGGAGGTGGGAGCGGGGGGGCAGAAGACCCAGTACTTC
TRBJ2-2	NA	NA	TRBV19	CASRATRGNGELFF	TGTGCCAGCCGAGCGACTCGCGGGAACGGGGAGCTGTTTTTT
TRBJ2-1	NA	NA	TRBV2	CASLYYNEQFF	TGTGCCAGCCTTTACTACAATGAGCAGTTCTTC
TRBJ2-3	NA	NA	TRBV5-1	CASSPRDTAATDTQYF	TGCGCCAGCAGCCCCCGGGACACCGCGGCGACAGATACGCAGTATTTT
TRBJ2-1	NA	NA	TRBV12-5	CASVRQANYNEQFF	TGTGCTAGTGTGAGACAGGCCAACTACAATGAGCAGTTCTTC
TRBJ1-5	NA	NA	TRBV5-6	CASSGWTVDQPQHF	TGTGCCAGCAGCGGGTGGACAGTCGATCAGCCCCAGCATTTT
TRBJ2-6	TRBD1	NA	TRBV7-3	CASSHEGQGGSGANVLTF	TGTGCCAGCAGCCACGAGGGACAGGGAGGCTCTGGGGCCAACGTCCTGACTTTC
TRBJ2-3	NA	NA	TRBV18	CASSPPGLGTQYF	TGTGCCAGCTCACCTCCAGGGTTGGGTACGCAGTATTTT
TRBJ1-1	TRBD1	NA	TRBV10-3	CAISAWTGNTEAFF	TGTGCCATCAGTGCTTGGACAGGTAACACTGAAGCTTTCTTT
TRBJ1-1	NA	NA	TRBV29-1	CSVARGGTEAFF	TGCAGCGTTGCGCGGGGTGGCACTGAAGCTTTCTTT
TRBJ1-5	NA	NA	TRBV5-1	CASSLDSYQPQHF	TGCGCCAGCAGCTTGGACAGCTATCAGCCCCAGCATTTT
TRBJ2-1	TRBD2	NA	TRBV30	CAWVPRDYYNEQFF	TGTGCCTGGGTCCCTCGGGACTACTACAATGAGCAGTTCTTC
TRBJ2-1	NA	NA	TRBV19	CASSIALVYNEQFF	TGTGCCAGTAGTATAGCCCTAGTGTACAATGAGCAGTTCTTC
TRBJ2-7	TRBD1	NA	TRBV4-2	CASTSGQGREQYF	TGTGCCAGCACTTCTGGACAGGGAAGGGAGCAGTACTTC
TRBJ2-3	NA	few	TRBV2	CASSPYLGPYLGTPNTDTQYF	TGTGCCAGCAGTCCTTACCTTGGACCTTATCTGGGGACTCCAAACACAGATACGCAGTATTTT
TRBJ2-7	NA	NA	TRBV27	CASSPLLEGSTKQYF	TGTGCCAGCAGTCCCCTCCTGGAGGGATCTACGAAGCAGTACTTC
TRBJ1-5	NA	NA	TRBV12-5	CASGFQSNQPQHF	TGTGCTAGTGGTTTTCAGAGCAATCAGCCCCAGCATTTT